The 21 T cell receptor beta chains in this list originate from one sample, sequenced in a study of T cell repertoires in cytomegalovirus infection. MiXCR, applied by TCRdb to the reads, yields one record per CDR3 protein. The sample lists hundreds of thousands of distinct CDR3 sequences, 33% occurring once. Their antigens are not known. The sample was cultured PBMCs, taken from culture after CMV antigen stimulation. The receptors shown here come from a human donor in good health (CMV status not recorded). Some clones in this sample may be carry-over from other donors' samples.

This clonotype was seen a handful of times. The chain combines TRBV7-2 with TRBJ2-1, with a weak D call TRBD2 (6 bases). The CDR3 runs 13 residues. Per the germline V gene, CDR1 is SGHTA and CDR2 is FQGNSA. V was pared by 4 bases and J by 8 bases, with 12 bases between. The CDR3 nucleotides read TGTGCCAGCAGCTGGGACGCGGGATATGAGCAGTTCTTC. This codes for CASSWDAGYEQFF. The whole variable domain, filled in from reference TRBV7-2 and TRBJ2-1, reads GAGVSQSPSNKVTEKGKDVELRCDPISGHTALYWYRQSLGQGLEFLIYFQGNSAPDKSGLPSDRFSAERTGGSVSTLTIQRTQQEDSAVYLCASSWDAGYEQFFGPGTRLTVL.

This clonotype was counted between two and nine times. CDR3 in DNA: TGTGCCGCCAAAGTAGCGGGCATGGTTGAGCAGTTCTTC. Amino acids: CAAKVAGMVEQFF. The chain combines TRBV12-3 or TRBV12-4 with TRBJ2-1; 7 bases align to TRBD2. After removal of 11 bases from V and 9 bases from J, the junction contained 13 bases not matched to a gene. The CDR3 is 13 amino acids.

The chain uses TRBV12-3 or TRBV12-4 and TRBJ1-6; possible D gene TRBD1, 6 bases. V was trimmed by 6 bases and J by 10 bases, leaving 19 bases between them. The CDR3 runs 15 residues. CDR3: CASSRPTYQGSPLHF. DNA of the CDR3: TGTGCCAGCAGCCGACCTACCTACCAGGGGTCACCCCTCCACTTT.

The V and J genes are TRBV7-2 and TRBJ2-1; 8 bases agree with TRBD2. After removal of 1 base from V and 8 bases from J, the junction contained 4 bases not matched to a gene. The CDR3 extends over 14 amino acids. Germline assignment: CDR1 SGHTA and CDR2 FQGNSA. The chain's CDR3 is CASSLDGRDDEQFF. The DNA of the CDR3 is TGTGCCAGCAGCTTAGACGGGAGGGATGATGAGCAGTTCTTC.

The genes are TRBV28 and TRBJ1-5, with 9 bases lining up with TRBD1. The CDR3 contains 17 residues. The germline gives CDR1 MDHEN, CDR2 SYDVKM. The V and J ends lost 5 bases and 0 bases, in that order; junction bases with no gene match: 8. CDR3 nucleotides: TGTGCCAGCAGTCCGCCGGGACAGGGCAATAGCAATCAGCCCCAGCATTTT. Translating it yields CASSPPGQGNSNQPQHF.

V gene TRBV19 combines with J gene TRBJ2-1, with D perhaps matching TRBD2 (6 bases). CDR3 length: 15 amino acids. Trimming took off 5 bases at V and 3 bases at J, with 14 bases between the two ends. Germline-derived CDR1 and CDR2 are LNHDA and SQIVND (reference sequence). In DNA, the CDR3 is TGTGCCAGTAGTCCACCGGGACTGCACTACAATGAGCAGTTCTTC. Its protein is CASSPPGLHYNEQFF.

This chain uses TRBV7-2 with TRBJ1-6; tentative D call: TRBD1 (5 bases). Trimming cost V 5 bases and J 8 bases, with 16 bases left between them. The CDR3 covers 15 residues. CDR1 and CDR2 from the germline V gene are SGHTA and FQGNSA. CDR3 amino acids: CASSPSGAGHSPLHF. The CDR3 DNA reads as TGTGCCAGCAGCCCATCGGGAGCGGGGCATTCACCCCTCCACTTT.

This clonotype has just a few counts. The chain links TRBV7-2 to TRBJ2-1; D not certain. This CDR3 spans 13 amino acids. Germline CDR1 SGHTA, CDR2 FQGNSA. Trimming left V 0 bases short and J 10 bases short, with 10 bases between. CDR3 in amino acids: CASSLAPLMEQFF. The CDR3 DNA is TGTGCCAGCAGCTTAGCCCCGCTGATGGAGCAGTTCTTC.

The table lists this clonotype with many counts. The chain recombines TRBV6-2 or TRBV6-3 with TRBJ2-7; 7 bases map to TRBD2. J was trimmed by 2 bases and V by 0 bases; bases with no gene match: 7. Germline V gives CDR1 MNHEY, CDR2 SVGEGT. The CDR3 spans 16 residues. CDR3 nucleotides: TGTGCCAGCAGTTACTCGAGTAGCGGGCTTACCTACGAGCAGTACTTC. This codes for CASSYSSSGLTYEQYF.

This sequence joins TRBV27 and TRBJ2-5, with D unresolved. The CDR3 is made up of 11 amino acids. Germline V gene lookup returns CDR1 MNHEY and CDR2 SMNVEV (reference sequence). V shed 4 bases and J shed 7 bases, with 7 bases lying between them. CDR3 sequence: CASSSMGTQYF. CDR3 in DNA: TGTGCCAGCAGTTCGATGGGGACCCAGTACTTC.

The J gene is TRBJ2-1, the V gene TRBV10-3; 10 nucleotides match TRBD2. CDR3 length: 14 amino acids. Looked up from germline, CDR1 is ENHRY and CDR2 is SYGVKD. With V trimmed by 2 bases and J by 8 bases, 3 bases remained unmatched. CDR3 DNA sequence: TGTGCCATCAGTGAGGGGCTAGCGGGAGATGAGCAGTTCTTC. Its protein product is CAISEGLAGDEQFF.

In this sample, this clonotype turned up a few times. The chain is built from TRBV7-2 and TRBJ2-3, with 11 bases matching TRBD2. This CDR3 is built from 16 residues. CDR1 SGHTA and CDR2 FQGNSA come from the germline V gene. J was trimmed by 2 bases and V by 5 bases; bases with no gene match: 6. DNA for the CDR3: TGTGCCAGCAGCACCAGACTAGCGGGATACACAGATACGCAGTATTTT. As protein: CASSTRLAGYTDTQYF.

This chain joins TRBV12-3 or TRBV12-4 and TRBJ2-5; TRBD1 agrees at 12 bases. The V segment lost 3 bases and the J segment 3 bases; nucleotides outside the gene matches: 5. CDR3 size: 16 residues. The CDR3 DNA reads as TGTGCCAGCAGTTTGGGGGACAGGGGGCTTGAAGAGACCCAGTACTTC. It yields the protein CASSLGDRGLEETQYF.

The sample holds a few counts of this clonotype. V is TRBV19 and J is TRBJ2-2; weak D call: TRBD1 (5 bases). The germline gives CDR1 LNHDA, CDR2 SQIVND (reference sequence). Trimming cost V 5 bases and J 2 bases, with 9 bases left between them. The CDR3 has 14 amino acids. The CDR3 DNA sequence: TGTGCCAGTAGTTGGCAGGGAAACACCGGGGAGCTGTTTTTT. Amino acid sequence: CASSWQGNTGELFF.

This clonotype was seen only once. J is TRBJ1-6 and V is TRBV18; D is uncertain. Germline CDR1 and CDR2: KGHSH and LQKENI. The V and J ends lost 8 bases and 4 bases respectively, with 15 bases between them. The CDR3 is 15 amino acids. DNA for the CDR3: TGTGCCAGCCAACAGAACTCGGGGTATAATTCACCCCTCCACTTT. Encoded protein: CASQQNSGYNSPLHF.

This clonotype turned up a few times. This chain uses TRBV27 with TRBJ2-1; TRBD1 matches 7 bases. The germline CDR1 and CDR2 sequences are MNHEY and SMNVEV (reference sequence). V was clipped by 0 bases and J by 6 bases; unmatched bases: 5. The CDR3 extends over 15 amino acids. CDR3 sequence: CASSLSGQFTNEQFF. The CDR3 DNA is TGTGCCAGCAGTTTATCGGGACAGTTTACCAATGAGCAGTTCTTC.

The rearrangement uses TRBV11-3 and TRBJ2-7; 7 bases line up with TRBD1. CDR3 size: 15 residues. J lost 9 bases, V lost 2 bases, and 13 bases had no gene match. Germline values: CDR1 SGHNT, CDR2 YENEEA. CDR3 sequence: CASSLRGPGLTGQYV. CDR3 nucleotides: TGTGCCAGCAGCTTAAGGGGGCCAGGACTTACTGGGCAGTACGTC.

The chain carries TRBV19 and TRBJ2-2; 9 bases agree with TRBD2. This CDR3 has 15 residues. The ends lost 6 bases at V and 4 bases at J; junction bases unmatched: 6. The V gene's germline CDR1 is LNHDA and CDR2 SQIVND (reference sequence). The CDR3 DNA sequence: TGTGCCAGTAGGTTAGCGGGAGAGGTCACCGGGGAGCTGTTTTTT. Encoded protein: CASRLAGEVTGELFF.

The chain carries TRBV5-1 and TRBJ1-1, with a tentative D call TRBD1 (6 bases). Germline CDR1 reads SGHRS; CDR2 reads YFSETQ. CDR3 length equals 14 residues. V lost 3 bases and J 0 bases, leaving 9 bases between the germline ends. CDR3 sequence (DNA): TGCGCCAGCAGCTCTACAGGGTTGAACACTGAAGCTTTCTTT. Translating it yields CASSSTGLNTEAFF.

This clonotype was seen a handful of times. The chain recombines TRBV5-4 with TRBJ2-3; TRBD2 aligns across 12 bases. J lost 6 bases, V lost 5 bases, and 7 bases had no gene match. Germline values: CDR1 SGHNT, CDR2 YYREEE (reference sequence). The CDR3 length is 15 residues. CDR3 sequence: CASRPGLAGTDTQYF. In nucleotides, the CDR3 is TGTGCCAGCAGACCCGGACTAGCGGGAACTGATACGCAGTATTTT.

The chain joins TRBV7-2 to TRBJ1-5; D is perhaps TRBD1 (6 bases). The germline CDR1 and CDR2 sequences are SGHTA and FQGNSA. The CDR3 is 19 amino acids. V was trimmed by 1 base and J by 1 base, leaving 20 bases between them. The DNA for the CDR3 is TGTGCCAGCAGCTTAGTTCCCCAGGGGCCGTATCAGAGCAATCAGCCCCAGCATTTT. Translated, it gives CASSLVPQGPYQSNQPQHF.